Shown below are 27 T cell receptor beta chains from a single sample sequenced in a study of beta chain features in type 1 diabetes. All of the isolated RNA was reverse transcribed, so expressed TCRB transcripts were sequenced. Only in-frame clones appear in the TCRdb table, and some are missing; sequencing was by immunoSEQ multiplex PCR. This table holds 240,000 or so clones, about 70% found once. What was sequenced was naive CD4+ T cells from blood. These TCRs come from a man aged 30 to 45 in good health.

The J gene is TRBJ2-1, the V gene TRBV4-1; D remains unclear. Germline V gene sequence: CDR1 MGHRA, CDR2 YSYEKL. This CDR3 has 14 residues. The V end was cut by 1 base, the J end by 0 bases, with 4 bases between. The CDR3 DNA sequence: TGCGCCAGCAGCCAAGTGGACTCCTACAATGAGCAGTTCTTC. Protein sequence: CASSQVDSYNEQFF.

About this clone: The junction does not match germline at one end; this may be a read error. The genes are TRBV18 and TRBJ2-2; D call uncertain. The CDR3 sequence is 14 residues long. Germline V gene data show CDR1 as KGHSH and CDR2 as LQKENI. The CDR3 loop reads CASSPNAKTGELFF. The CDR3 DNA sequence: TGTGCCAGCTCACCAAATGCGAAGACCGGGGAGCTGTTTTTT.

Remarks on this clone: This same CDR3 is encoded by further DNA sequences in the sample. The chain recombines TRBV30 with TRBJ1-1, with D unresolved. Germline V gives CDR1 GTSNPN, CDR2 SVGIG (reference sequence). The V end was cut by 5 bases, the J end by 5 bases, with 9 bases between. The CDR3 loop spans 11 amino acids. CDR3 region: CAWARETEAFF. The DNA for the CDR3 is TGTGCCTGGGCGAGGGAGACTGAAGCTTTCTTT.

This clone was picked up a small number of times. The chain uses TRBV29-1 and TRBJ2-5; possible D gene TRBD1, 6 bases. V lost 8 bases and J 4 bases, leaving 14 bases between the germline ends. From germline, CDR1 is SQVTM and CDR2 ANQGSEA. The CDR3 is made up of 12 amino acids. For the CDR3, the DNA is TGCAGCTCCTTCCAGGGGTCAGAGACCCAGTACTTC. Its translation: CSSFQGSETQYF.

The genes are TRBV7-2 and TRBJ2-3; unclear D gene. Trimming left V 6 bases short and J 6 bases short, with 4 bases between. Germline CDR1 and CDR2: SGHTA and FQGNSA. CDR3 length: 10 amino acids. In DNA, the CDR3 is TGTGCCAGCAGTATGGATACGCAGTATTTT. Encoded protein: CASSMDTQYF.

The V call is TRBV6-5, the J call TRBJ1-2, with 7 nucleotides matching TRBD1. CDR1 is MNHEY and CDR2 is SVGAGI in the germline V gene. CDR3 size: 13 residues. V gave up 6 bases and J gave up 8 bases; unmatched junction bases: 9. CDR3 residues: CASRAADREGYTF. CDR3 nucleotide sequence: TGTGCCAGCAGAGCGGCCGACAGGGAAGGCTACACCTTC.

This chain joins TRBV5-1 and TRBJ2-5, with TRBD2 matching over 7 bases. The ends lost 2 bases at V and 8 bases at J; junction bases unmatched: 9. The CDR3 has 14 amino acids. CDR1 is SGHRS and CDR2 is YFSETQ in the germline V gene. The CDR3 loop is CASSFPGLWVTQYF. The CDR3 nucleotides read TGCGCCAGCAGCTTCCCGGGACTATGGGTAACCCAGTACTTC.

The chain recombines TRBV30 with TRBJ2-3; D is possibly TRBD1 (6 bases). The CDR3 covers 15 residues. Germline V CDR1 and CDR2: GTSNPN, SVGIG (reference sequence). Trimming pared 0 bases from V and 2 bases from J, leaving 12 bases between. The CDR3 DNA reads TGTGCCTGGAGTGTACAGGGCCGATACACAGATACGCAGTATTTT. It specifies CAWSVQGRYTDTQYF.

J is TRBJ2-2 and V is TRBV7-9; D ambiguous. CDR1 SEHNR and CDR2 FQNEAQ come from the germline V gene (reference sequence). The germline V and J ends were trimmed by 8 bases and 6 bases, with 13 bases remaining between them. The CDR3 covers 13 residues. CDR3 nucleotide sequence: TGTGCCAGCTCGACCGGCGCTCCCGGGGAGCTGTTTTTT. Its protein product is CASSTGAPGELFF. Full variable domain (missing parts from reference TRBV7-9 and TRBJ2-2): DTGVSQNPRHKITKRGQNVTFRCDPISEHNRLYWYRQTLGQGPEFLTYFQNEAQLEKSRLLSDRFSAERPKGSFSTLEIQRTEQGDSAMYLCASSTGAPGELFFGEGSRLTVL.

The chain links TRBV6-6 to TRBJ2-7, with D possibly being TRBD1 or TRBD2 (5 bases each). CDR3 length: 15 residues. CDR1 MNHNY and CDR2 SVGAGI come from the germline V gene (reference sequence). V lost 6 bases and J lost 2, with 17 bases in between. CDR3 bases: TGTGCCAGCAGCCCCTCGGGACCCCGCACCTACGAGCAGTACTTC. Translating it yields CASSPSGPRTYEQYF.

In this sample, this clone turned up a few times. The V call is TRBV29-1, the J call TRBJ2-3; 15 bases agree with TRBD2. This CDR3 has 19 amino acids. V gave up 6 bases and J gave up 0 bases; unmatched junction bases: 13. Germline values: CDR1 SQVTM, CDR2 ANQGSEA. CDR3 nucleotide sequence: TGCAGCGTCTTGGGGACTAGCGGGGGGCCGACCTCCAGCACAGATACGCAGTATTTT. It codes for CSVLGTSGGPTSSTDTQYF.

A few counts support this clone. V is TRBV20-1 and J is TRBJ2-1; D is uncertain. Trimming shortened V by 3 bases and J by 8 bases, and 2 bases separated the two germline ends. Germline assignment: CDR1 DFQATT and CDR2 SNEGSKA (reference sequence). The CDR3 is 9 amino acids. Written as DNA, the CDR3 is TGCAGTGCTAGCGATGAGCAGTTCTTC. Translation: CSASDEQFF.

A single count supports this clone. J is TRBJ1-1 and V is TRBV30; the match to TRBD1 covers 9 bases. The CDR3 totals 15 residues. Germline V gives CDR1 GTSNPN, CDR2 SVGIG (reference sequence). V lost 2 bases to trimming and J lost 5 bases; unmatched junction nucleotides: 9. The chain's CDR3 is CAWSLPDRGRTEAFF. The CDR3, as DNA: TGTGCCTGGAGTCTCCCGGACAGGGGAAGGACTGAAGCTTTCTTT.

V is TRBV25-1 and J is TRBJ2-6; no clear D. Trimming shortened V by 10 bases and J by 0 bases, and 22 bases separated the two germline ends. Germline V gives CDR1 MGHDK, CDR2 SYGVNS. The CDR3 runs 18 residues. In DNA form, the CDR3 reads TGTGCCACAGGTGGCGGCGGCAGTGGCTCCTCTGGGGCCAACGTCCTGACTTTC. This sequence encodes CATGGGGSGSSGANVLTF.

This chain links TRBV14 with TRBJ2-3; maybe TRBD2 (5 bases). V gave up 4 bases and J gave up 8 bases, with 10 bases separating them. Per the germline V gene, CDR1 is SGHDN and CDR2 is FVKESK. The CDR3 extends over 12 amino acids. The CDR3 loop reads CASSRLRGTQYF. CDR3 sequence (DNA): TGTGCCAGCAGCCGACTACGGGGTACGCAGTATTTT.

The V call is TRBV7-2, the J call TRBJ2-1; TRBD1 matches at 8 bases. The ends lost 5 bases at V and 9 bases at J; junction bases unmatched: 6. Looked up from germline, CDR1 is SGHTA and CDR2 is FQGNSA. This CDR3 is 13 amino acids long. The CDR3, as DNA: TGTGCCAGCAGCACCCGGACAGGGAGTGAGCAGTTCTTC. It yields the protein CASSTRTGSEQFF. The full variable domain, in which reference TRBV7-2 and TRBJ2-1 provide the parts outside the CDR3, is GAGVSQSPSNKVTEKGKDVELRCDPISGHTALYWYRQSLGQGLEFLIYFQGNSAPDKSGLPSDRFSAERTGGSVSTLTIQRTQQEDSAVYLCASSTRTGSEQFFGPGTRLTVL.

This chain connects TRBV29-1 to TRBJ2-5, with D perhaps TRBD1 or TRBD2 (5 bases each). The V and J ends lost 6 bases and 4 bases respectively, with 18 bases between them. The CDR3 sequence is 14 residues long. Germline lookup yields CDR1 SQVTM and CDR2 ANQGSEA. The chain's CDR3 is CSVRGTLNGETQYF. For the CDR3, the DNA is TGCAGCGTCCGAGGGACCTTAAATGGAGAGACCCAGTACTTC.

The rearrangement joins TRBV29-1 to TRBJ2-3; no firm D call. Germline V gene data show CDR1 as SQVTM and CDR2 as ANQGSEA. The CDR3 runs 11 residues. Trimming cost V 8 bases and J 2 bases, with 8 bases left between them. The CDR3 reads CSWLTTDTQYF. The CDR3 DNA reads as TGCAGCTGGCTTACCACAGATACGCAGTATTTT.

J is TRBJ2-7 and V is TRBV25-1, with 9 bases matching TRBD1. Trimming took 1 base from V and 6 from J; bases not matched to a gene: 7. Germline values: CDR1 MGHDK, CDR2 SYGVNS. This CDR3 comprises 15 residues. CDR3 sequence: CASSESRTGDLEQYF. In DNA form, the CDR3 reads TGTGCCAGCAGTGAATCTAGGACAGGGGACCTCGAGCAGTACTTC.

The chain is built from TRBV6-5 and TRBJ2-7; no clear D. This CDR3 has 13 amino acids. The V gene's germline CDR1 is MNHEY and CDR2 SVGAGI. V shed 2 bases and J shed 4 bases, with 9 bases lying between them. The CDR3 DNA is TGTGCCAGCAGTTACCCCGGTGGGTACGAGCAGTACTTC. This encodes CASSYPGGYEQYF.

The genes are TRBV4-2 and TRBJ2-1, with no clear D. CDR1 is LGHNA and CDR2 is YNFKEQ in the germline V gene. The germline V and J ends were trimmed by 0 bases and 6 bases, with 3 bases remaining between them. The CDR3 runs to 12 residues. This chain's CDR3 is CASSQEVNEQFF. CDR3 in DNA: TGTGCCAGCAGCCAAGAGGTCAATGAGCAGTTCTTC.

This clone was observed a handful of times. Other DNA sequences within the sample encode an identical CDR3. The chain joins TRBV30 to TRBJ2-6; D might be TRBD1 (5 bases). Trimming took off 4 bases at V and 0 bases at J, with 7 bases between the two ends. Germline V lookup: CDR1 GTSNPN, CDR2 SVGIG (reference sequence). CDR3 length equals 14 residues. The CDR3 coding sequence is TGTGCCTGGACAGGGTTCTCTGGGGCCAACGTCCTGACTTTC. Translated: CAWTGFSGANVLTF.

V usage is TRBV30 and J usage is TRBJ2-2, with 7 bases aligning to TRBD1. Per germline, CDR1 GTSNPN and CDR2 SVGIG (reference sequence). The ends lost 5 bases at V and 2 bases at J; junction bases unmatched: 8. The CDR3 is 15 amino acids. The CDR3 nucleotides read TGTGCCTGGGCATCCAGGGGGTTTAACACCGGGGAGCTGTTTTTT. It translates to CAWASRGFNTGELFF.

This clone was seen once. The chain has TRBV4-3 and TRBJ2-1, with D unclear. Deletions cut 0 bases from V and 0 bases from J, with 3 bases between. The V gene's germline CDR1 is LGHNA and CDR2 YSLEER. This CDR3 contains 14 residues. For the CDR3, the DNA is TGCGCCAGCAGCCAAGATCGCTCCTACAATGAGCAGTTCTTC. Protein: CASSQDRSYNEQFF.

The chain carries TRBV30 and TRBJ2-7; TRBD1 matches 7 bases. The CDR3 has 14 amino acids. Trimming took 3 bases from V and 2 from J; bases not matched to a gene: 7. Germline V gene lookup returns CDR1 GTSNPN and CDR2 SVGIG (reference sequence). CDR3 sequence (DNA): TGTGCCTGGAGGGAAAGGGACAGCCCCTACGAGCAGTACTTC. It specifies CAWRERDSPYEQYF.

This sequence joins TRBV5-1 and TRBJ2-7; D remains unclear. Per the germline V gene, CDR1 is SGHRS and CDR2 is YFSETQ. Between the trimmed V and J ends, which lost 0 bases and 0 bases, there was a span of 7 bases. The CDR3 is 14 amino acids. CDR3 nucleotide sequence: TGCGCCAGCAGCTTGGTGAGTGCCTCCTACGAGCAGTACTTC. As protein: CASSLVSASYEQYF.

The genes are TRBV30 and TRBJ1-6, with D maybe TRBD1 (5 bases). V was pared by 5 bases and J by 3 bases, with 11 bases between. Per the germline V gene, CDR1 is GTSNPN and CDR2 is SVGIG (reference sequence). The CDR3 is 14 residues long. CDR3 sequence (DNA): TGTGCCTGGGGGACGGAGATCTATAATTCACCCCTCCACTTT. This codes for CAWGTEIYNSPLHF.